What follows are 12 T cell receptor beta chains derived from one specimen sequenced in a study of human T cells and chemical hapten exposure. MiXCR, applied by TCRdb to the RACE reads, yields one record per CDR3 protein. Among 55,000 to 75,000 distinct CDR3 sequences listed, roughly 12% were seen once. Specified time point: patch test 3, about 24 weeks after DPC sensitization. Treatment denoted: therapeutic diphenylcyclopropenone sensitization with weekly scalp DPC. This material consisted of whole blood, taken in connection with sensitization to the hapten diphenylcyclopropenone (DPC). The receptor set was obtained from a man younger than 45 with alopecia areata. Some clones in this sample may be carry-over from other donors' samples.

Comments on this clonotype: At one end the junction does not follow the germline gene, possibly because of a read error. This sequence joins TRBV9 and TRBJ1-1, with D hard to call. Germline V gives CDR1 SGDLS, CDR2 YYNGEE. The CDR3 length is 13 residues. CDR3 region: CASSVVSSTEAFF. The CDR3 DNA reads TGTGCTAGCAGCGTAGTCAGTAGTACTGAAGCTTTCTTT.

This clonotype was seen only a few times. J is TRBJ2-1 and V is TRBV5-1, with D hard to call. Trimming left V 0 bases short and J 5 bases short, with 6 bases between. Germline V gene lookup returns CDR1 SGHRS and CDR2 YFSETQ. This CDR3 has 13 residues. The CDR3 sequence is CASSLEVNNEQFF. The CDR3 region has the DNA TGCGCCAGCAGCTTGGAGGTTAACAATGAGCAGTTCTTC.

This clonotype has ten or more counts. V usage is TRBV4-1 and J usage is TRBJ2-7; 7 bases align to TRBD1. The V gene end was trimmed by 4 bases and the J gene end by 0 bases; junction bases not matched to a gene: 9. This CDR3 has 16 residues. Germline V gene data show CDR1 as MGHRA and CDR2 as YSYEKL. CDR3 amino acids: CASSRGIRDSSYEQYF. CDR3 nucleotide sequence: TGCGCCAGCAGCCGGGGGATCAGGGACAGCTCCTACGAGCAGTACTTC.

This clonotype was seen repeatedly, ten times or more. The V and J genes are TRBV3-1 and TRBJ1-4; no clear D. Trimming left V 1 base short and J 7 bases short, with 13 bases between. Looked up from germline, CDR1 is LGHDT and CDR2 is YNNKEL (reference sequence). The CDR3 is 15 residues long. The CDR3 DNA reads as TGTGCCAGCAGCCAAGTCATGGGATCGGGTGAAAAACTGTTTTTT. Amino acid sequence: CASSQVMGSGEKLFF.

This chain connects TRBV11-1 to TRBJ2-2; perhaps TRBD2 as D (5 bases). Trimming pared 3 bases from V and 6 bases from J, leaving 8 bases between. CDR3 length: 13 amino acids. CDR1 is SGHAT and CDR2 is FQDESV in the germline V gene (reference sequence). For the CDR3, the DNA is TGTGCCAGCAGCTTCCAGAGGGCCGGGGAGCTGTTTTTT. Residues: CASSFQRAGELFF.

This clonotype was seen repeatedly, ten times or more. This rearrangement joins TRBV7-9 to TRBJ2-2, with D perhaps being TRBD1 or TRBD2 (5 bases each). V lost 6 bases and J lost 3, with 14 bases in between. Germline CDR1 reads SEHNR; CDR2 reads FQNEAQ (reference sequence). The CDR3 length is 15 residues. CDR3 region: CASSSPGGYTGELFF. CDR3 DNA sequence: TGTGCCAGCAGTTCCCCTGGGGGATACACCGGGGAGCTGTTTTTT.

This clonotype was found many times. CDR3 bases: TGTGCCAGCAGAGATTTACAGGGTCAGGGGCCCCAGCATTTT. This encodes CASRDLQGQGPQHF. The chain combines TRBV12-3 or TRBV12-4 with TRBJ1-5, with D tentatively TRBD1 (6 bases). The CDR3 length is 14 residues. V lost 6 bases, J lost 9 bases, and 18 bases lay in between.

This clonotype has a count of ten or more. The chain's CDR3 is CASSYPTGGVVDEQFF. Written as DNA, the CDR3 is TGTGCCAGCAGTTACCCCACAGGGGGCGTAGTCGATGAGCAGTTCTTC. The genes are TRBV6-2 or TRBV6-3 and TRBJ2-1; TRBD1 agrees at 9 bases. CDR1 is MNHEY and CDR2 is SVGEGT in the germline V gene. J was trimmed by 8 bases and V by 2 bases; bases with no gene match: 10. The CDR3 runs to 16 residues.

A word on this clonotype: This could be a read error, since a much larger clone is one nucleotide away. The rearrangement uses TRBV10-3 and TRBJ2-1, with D perhaps matching TRBD1 (6 bases). The CDR3 extends over 13 amino acids. CDR1 and CDR2 from the germline V gene are ENHRY and SYGVKD. This CDR3 is CVITWDTNNEQFF. The CDR3, as DNA: TGTGTCATAACCTGGGACACTAACAATGAGCAGTTCTTC.

This clonotype was counted at least ten times. The chain recombines TRBV29-1 with TRBJ1-2, with 10 bases that match TRBD1. J gave up 0 bases and V 6 bases, and 1 base lay outside the gene matches. The CDR3 runs 13 residues. Germline V gene lookup returns CDR1 SQVTM and CDR2 ANQGSEA. For the CDR3, the DNA is TGCAGCGTGGGACAGGGGTCTAACTATGGCTACACCTTC. This sequence encodes CSVGQGSNYGYTF.

This clonotype was detected a few times. This chain joins TRBV30 and TRBJ1-1, with D possibly matching TRBD1 (5 bases). Germline CDR1 and CDR2: GTSNPN and SVGIG (reference sequence). The V gene lost 7 bases and the J gene lost 0 bases, with 15 bases spanning the gap. This CDR3 region has 14 residues. Written as DNA, the CDR3 is TGTGCCTATGCGGGGGGACCGCTGAACACTGAAGCTTTCTTT. This encodes CAYAGGPLNTEAFF.

The gene calls are TRBV29-1 and TRBJ1-1; D not certain. From germline, CDR1 is SQVTM and CDR2 ANQGSEA. V was cut by 6 bases and J by 0 bases, with 17 bases left in between. The CDR3 extends over 15 amino acids. In DNA form, the CDR3 reads TGCAGCGTATTCGGGGTGATCGGCTTGAACACTGAAGCTTTCTTT. It translates to CSVFGVIGLNTEAFF.